These T cell receptor beta chains were read from a single sample in a study of blood T cell repertoires in COVID-19. Produced via immunoSEQ multiplex PCR; TCRdb's table is partial and in-frame only. The table has some 240,000 clones, around 81% seen once. What was sequenced was peripheral blood. All receptors come from a woman of 80 years or more with COVID-19, enrolled during active disease. Both conserved end residues are part of each CDR3. D genes are given only for firm matches. Expanded clones get a size class; other rows say once, few or many, or leave the size out.

size: .; D: TRBD1; V: TRBV27; J: TRBJ2-7; DNA: TGTGCCAGCAGTTCATACCACGAGACAGGGGGCTACGAGCAGTACTTC; CDR3: CASSSYHETGGYEQYF
size: .; D: TRBD1; V: TRBV10-3; J: TRBJ1-2; DNA: TGTGCCATCACCGGGACAGAGGGCTATGGCTACACCTTC; CDR3: CAITGTEGYGYTF
size: .; D: .; V: TRBV7-9; J: TRBJ2-1; DNA: TGTGCCAGCAGCTTACAGCGCCCGGCCTCCAATGAGCAGTTCTTC; CDR3: CASSLQRPASNEQFF
size: .; D: TRBD1; V: TRBV4-1; J: TRBJ2-1; DNA: TGCGCCAGCAGCCAACCAACAGGGGGCCCTAAATACAATGAGCAGTTCTTC; CDR3: CASSQPTGGPKYNEQFF
size: .; D: .; V: TRBV2; J: TRBJ1-5; DNA: TGTGCCAGCAGTGAAAGGAGGCCACCTCAGCCCCAGCATTTT; CDR3: CASSERRPPQPQHF
size: .; D: TRBD1; V: TRBV11-2; J: TRBJ2-1; DNA: TGTGCCAGCAGCTTGTTGAGGACAGGGGAGCGTGAGCAGTTCTTC; CDR3: CASSLLRTGEREQFF
size: .; D: .; V: TRBV20-1; J: TRBJ1-2; DNA: TGCAGTGTAAAGGACAGCTATGGCTACACCTTC; CDR3: CSVKDSYGYTF
size: few; D: .; V: TRBV27; J: TRBJ2-6; DNA: TGTGCCAGCAGTTTATCTATAGGCAGGGTTGTGTCTGGGGCCAACGTCCTGACTTTC; CDR3: CASSLSIGRVVSGANVLTF
size: .; D: .; V: TRBV6-4; J: TRBJ2-7; DNA: TGTGCCAGTTTCCTCCTAGGGGCGGAGAGCTCCTACGAGCAGTACTTC; CDR3: CASFLLGAESSYEQYF
size: .; D: .; V: TRBV7-2; J: TRBJ2-1; DNA: TGTGCCAGCAGCTTAGCGGAGGGGCGCTACAATGAGCAGTTCTTC; CDR3: CASSLAEGRYNEQFF